This TCR beta chain came from a study of cytomegalovirus exposure and HLA in healthy donors. Whole-study results and caveats: Prior analysis indicated that the majority of TCR beta V segments exhibited productivity approximately 87% or approximately 30% of the time.

CDR1 and CDR2 (germline): MDHEN, SYDVKM. The CDR3 consists of 14 residues. With 2 bases clipped from V and 4 bases from J, the junction kept 2 bases outside the gene matches. Primers for the PCR totalled 60 Vbeta and 13 Jbeta. Measured with immunoSEQ multiplex PCR; TCRdb has only the in-frame clones, and not every one. The repertoire holds roughly 200,000 clones, more than 65% seen once, with around 0.46% in the top ten. Of note for this clone: Antigen specificity is unknown.

Sequencing input: PBMCs. V is TRBV28 and J is TRBJ1-2; 9 nucleotides match TRBD1. The sequence derives from a woman aged 45-59 years in good health and CMV-seronegative. DNA for the CDR3: TGTGCCAGCAGTTTAGGACAGGGGCCCTATGGCTACACCTTC. Encoded protein: CASSLGQGPYGYTF.